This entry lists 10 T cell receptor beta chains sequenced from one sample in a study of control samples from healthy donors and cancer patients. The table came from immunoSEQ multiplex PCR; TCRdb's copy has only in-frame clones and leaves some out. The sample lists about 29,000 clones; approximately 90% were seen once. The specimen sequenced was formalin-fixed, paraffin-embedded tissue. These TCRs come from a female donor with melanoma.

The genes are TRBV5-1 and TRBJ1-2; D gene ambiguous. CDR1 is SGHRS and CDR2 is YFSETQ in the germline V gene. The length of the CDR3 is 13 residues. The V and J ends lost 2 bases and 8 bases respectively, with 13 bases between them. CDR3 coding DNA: TGCGCCAGCAGCTTCTCGGACGGGAGCGGCTACACCTTC. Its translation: CASSFSDGSGYTF. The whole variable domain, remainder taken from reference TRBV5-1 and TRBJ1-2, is KAGVTQTPRYLIKTRGQQVTLSCSPISGHRSVSWYQQTPGQGLQFLFEYFSETQRNKGNFPGRFSGRQFSNSRSEMNVSTLELGDSALYLCASSFSDGSGYTFGSGTRLTVV.

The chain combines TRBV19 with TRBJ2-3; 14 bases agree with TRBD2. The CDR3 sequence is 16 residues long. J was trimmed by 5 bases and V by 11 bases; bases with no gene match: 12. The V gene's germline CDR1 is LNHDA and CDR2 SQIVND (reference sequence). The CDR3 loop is CASRTPGTSGRDTQYF. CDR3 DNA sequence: TGTGCCTCCCGAACCCCCGGGACTAGCGGGAGAGATACGCAGTATTTT.

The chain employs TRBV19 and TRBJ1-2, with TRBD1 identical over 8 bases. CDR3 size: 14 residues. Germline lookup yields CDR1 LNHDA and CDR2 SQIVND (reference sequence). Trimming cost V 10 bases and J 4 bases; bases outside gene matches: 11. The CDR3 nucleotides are TGTGCCACTAGATCGACAGGGGCGGTCTATGGCTACACCTTC. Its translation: CATRSTGAVYGYTF.

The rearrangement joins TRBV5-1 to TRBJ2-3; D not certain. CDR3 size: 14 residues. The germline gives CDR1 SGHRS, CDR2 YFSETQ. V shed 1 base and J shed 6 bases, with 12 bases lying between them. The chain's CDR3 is CASSLSLPGDTQYF. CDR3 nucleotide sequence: TGCGCCAGCAGCTTGAGTCTCCCGGGCGATACGCAGTATTTT.

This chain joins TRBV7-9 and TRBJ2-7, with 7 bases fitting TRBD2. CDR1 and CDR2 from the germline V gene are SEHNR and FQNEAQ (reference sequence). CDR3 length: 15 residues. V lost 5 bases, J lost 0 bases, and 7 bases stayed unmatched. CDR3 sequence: CASSLGLGISYEQYF. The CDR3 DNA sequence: TGTGCCAGCAGCCTAGGACTAGGGATCTCCTACGAGCAGTACTTC.

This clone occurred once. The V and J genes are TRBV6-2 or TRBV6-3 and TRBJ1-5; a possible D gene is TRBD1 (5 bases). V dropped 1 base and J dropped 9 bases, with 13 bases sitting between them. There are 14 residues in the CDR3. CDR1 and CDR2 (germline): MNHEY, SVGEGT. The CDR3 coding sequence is TGTGCCAGCAGTTACTACGGGGGGTTTGGGCCCCAGCATTTT. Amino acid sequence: CASSYYGGFGPQHF.

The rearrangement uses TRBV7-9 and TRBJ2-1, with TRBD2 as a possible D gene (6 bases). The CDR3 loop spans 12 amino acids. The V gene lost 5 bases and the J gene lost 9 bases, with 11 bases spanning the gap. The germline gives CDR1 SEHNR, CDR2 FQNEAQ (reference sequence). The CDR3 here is CASSRLVIEQFF. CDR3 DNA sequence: TGTGCCAGCAGCCGACTAGTAATTGAGCAGTTCTTC.

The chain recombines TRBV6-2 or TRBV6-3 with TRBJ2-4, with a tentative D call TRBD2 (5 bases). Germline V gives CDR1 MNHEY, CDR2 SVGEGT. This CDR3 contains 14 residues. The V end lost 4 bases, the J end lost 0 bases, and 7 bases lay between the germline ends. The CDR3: CASSWRVAKNIQYF. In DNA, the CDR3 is TGTGCCAGCAGTTGGCGGGTAGCCAAAAACATTCAGTACTTC.

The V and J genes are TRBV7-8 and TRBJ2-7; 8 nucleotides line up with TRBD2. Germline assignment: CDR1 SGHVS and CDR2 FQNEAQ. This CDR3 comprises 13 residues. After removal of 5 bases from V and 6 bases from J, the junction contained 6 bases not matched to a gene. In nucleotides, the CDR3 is TGTGCCAGCAGCGAAGCGGGAGTGGGCGAGCAGTACTTC. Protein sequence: CASSEAGVGEQYF.

The CDR3 sequence is CASSFQQGRGYTF. The CDR3 coding sequence is TGTGCCAGCAGCTTCCAACAGGGGAGAGGCTACACCTTC. The gene calls are TRBV5-5 and TRBJ1-2; TRBD1 matches at 7 bases. After removal of 2 bases from V and 8 bases from J, the junction contained 6 bases not matched to a gene. The CDR3 is 13 amino acids. Germline loops: CDR1 SGHKS, CDR2 YYEKEE (reference sequence).